The clone carrying this T cell receptor beta chain was recorded many times. Its antigen is currently unknown. Preparing the TCRbeta library involved the use of unique molecular identifiers. MiXCR, run by TCRdb on the PCR reads, gives a single entry per CDR3 protein. The table lists approximately 290,000 distinct CDR3 sequences, under 14% of them singletons. The sample originates from a study of T-cell reconstitution after alpha-beta-depleted transplantation in children. Study results and limitations: Alpha-beta T cells present about two months after transplant were reported to originate from several hundred expanded graft clones.

Per the germline V gene, CDR1 is MGHDK and CDR2 is SYGVNS. V gave up 10 bases and J gave up 8 bases, with 15 bases separating them. CDR3 length equals 12 residues. The source was peripheral blood, collected 180 days after TCRalphabeta/CD19-depleted stem cell transplant. This sequence originates from a male patient between 2 and 15 years old who had a stem cell transplant for chronic granulomatous disease, so the T cells may come from the graft donor. The chain combines TRBV25-1 with TRBJ2-1; D is unclear. The CDR3 DNA reads TGTGCCACCCCCGGAGTGAACGATGAGCAGTTCTTC. Its translation: CATPGVNDEQFF.